These 27 T cell receptor beta chains were all obtained from the same sample, sequenced in a study of blood T cell repertoires in COVID-19. Only in-frame clones appear in the TCRdb table, and some are missing; sequencing was by immunoSEQ multiplex PCR. The repertoire holds more than 250,000 clones, around 87% seen once, with roughly 5.3% in the top ten. The material sequenced was PBMCs or T cells enriched from blood (not recorded which). These receptors were collected from a woman in her twenties or thirties who had recovered from COVID-19.

This clone was recorded once. The chain carries TRBV7-2 and TRBJ2-5; perhaps TRBD2 as D (5 bases). This CDR3 is built from 12 residues. Germline assignment: CDR1 SGHTA and CDR2 FQGNSA. CDR3 protein: CDCGYRQETQYF. The CDR3 nucleotides read TGTGATTGCGGGTACCGCCAAGAGACCCAGTACTTC.

Turning to this clone: Within the sample, other DNA sequences also encode this same CDR3. CDR3 region: CAWSSLNTEAFF. CDR3 DNA sequence: TGTGCCTGGAGTTCTCTGAACACTGAAGCTTTCTTT. This chain links TRBV30 with TRBJ1-1; D is unclear. The V gene lost 2 bases and the J gene lost 0 bases, with 4 bases spanning the gap. Germline values: CDR1 GTSNPN, CDR2 SVGIG (reference sequence). CDR3 size: 12 residues.

This clone was found once. The chain carries TRBV4-1 and TRBJ2-5, with TRBD2 matching over 11 bases. The CDR3 runs 16 residues. Germline CDR1 and CDR2: MGHRA and YSYEKL. Trimming at V came to 1 base and at J to 5 bases, leaving 6 bases not matched to a gene. For the CDR3, the DNA is TGCGCCAGCAGCCAAGTAGCGGGGGGGCTGGGGGAGACCCAGTACTTC. Its translation: CASSQVAGGLGETQYF.

This clone was seen just once. The gene calls are TRBV18 and TRBJ2-2; 9 bases are a match to TRBD2. J was trimmed by 6 bases and V by 2 bases; bases with no gene match: 7. Germline loops: CDR1 KGHSH, CDR2 LQKENI. The CDR3 length is 16 residues. In DNA, the CDR3 is TGTGCCAGCTCACCAGCTAGCGGGACGACCGCCGGGGAGCTGTTTTTT. Translated: CASSPASGTTAGELFF.

In this sample, this clone turned up once. This rearrangement joins TRBV3-1 (or the pseudogene TRBV3-2) to TRBJ2-3, with TRBD2 as a possible D gene (7 bases). V was cut by 4 bases and J by 3 bases, with 23 bases left in between. CDR3 length: 18 amino acids. Germline lookup yields CDR1 LGHDT and CDR2 YNNKEL (reference sequence). This CDR3 reads CASSPSLIGGLGTDTQYF. As DNA, the CDR3 is TGTGCCAGCAGCCCCTCGTTGATCGGGGGGCTCGGGACAGATACGCAGTATTTT.

The sample holds one count of this clone. This chain links TRBV20-1 with TRBJ1-2; D is undetermined. The CDR3 has 8 residues. CDR1 and CDR2 (germline): DFQATT, SNEGSKA (reference sequence). With 7 bases removed from V and 6 bases from J, the gap between germline ends came to 3 bases. The CDR3, as DNA: TGCAGTGTAGATGGCTACACCTTC. It yields the protein CSVDGYTF.

The J gene is TRBJ1-6, the V gene TRBV3-1 (or the pseudogene TRBV3-2); D is unclear. The CDR3 has 17 amino acids. The germline V gene has CDR1 LGHDT and CDR2 YNNKEL (reference sequence). Deletions cut 2 bases from V and 4 bases from J, with 15 bases between. CDR3: CASSQPLGRDYNSPLHF. CDR3 coding DNA: TGTGCCAGCAGCCAACCCCTCGGACGGGATTATAATTCACCCCTCCACTTT.

The J gene is TRBJ2-3, the V gene TRBV5-8, with TRBD2 matching over 12 bases. This CDR3 comprises 17 residues. Germline loops: CDR1 SGHTS, CDR2 YDEGEE. Losses at the gene ends were 0 bases for V and 2 bases for J; bases not matched to a gene: 4. This CDR3 is CASSLGLAGGVTDTQYF. In DNA, the CDR3 is TGTGCCAGCAGCTTGGGCCTAGCGGGGGGGGTCACAGATACGCAGTATTTT.

This CDR3 is CASSRTWDRSNSPLHF. For the CDR3, the DNA is TGTGCCAGTAGTCGAACCTGGGACAGAAGTAATTCACCCCTCCACTTT. The chain is built from TRBV19 and TRBJ1-6; TRBD1 agrees at 7 bases. Germline V gene lookup returns CDR1 LNHDA and CDR2 SQIVND (reference sequence). V was pared by 5 bases and J by 6 bases, with 10 bases of the junction left unmatched. This CDR3 region has 16 residues.

Only one count was recorded for this clone. The V call is TRBV5-1, the J call TRBJ1-6; weak D call: TRBD1 (5 bases). Trimming cost V 7 bases and J 4 bases, with 21 bases left between them. The CDR3 covers 17 residues. Germline values: CDR1 SGHRS, CDR2 YFSETQ. The CDR3 is CASSRLQGNYYNSPLHF. As DNA, the CDR3 is TGCGCCAGCTCCCGCCTGCAGGGCAACTATTATAATTCACCCCTCCACTTT.

The chain couples TRBV14 to TRBJ1-3; 7 nucleotides agree with TRBD1. The CDR3 is 15 residues long. The ends lost 4 bases at V and 2 bases at J; junction bases unmatched: 5. The germline CDR1 and CDR2 sequences are SGHDN and FVKESK. Here the CDR3 reads CASSPRTGPGNTIYF. CDR3 DNA sequence: TGTGCCAGCAGCCCGCGGACAGGTCCTGGAAACACCATATATTTT.

The chain recombines TRBV27 with TRBJ2-2; a weak D match, TRBD1 (6 bases). CDR3 length equals 12 residues. V was shortened by 5 bases and J by 8 bases, with 9 bases between the two germline ends. Looked up from germline, CDR1 is MNHEY and CDR2 is SMNVEV (reference sequence). The chain's CDR3 is CASSHTGGELFF. In DNA, the CDR3 is TGTGCCAGCAGTCACACAGGGGGGGAGCTGTTTTTT.

The V and J genes are TRBV29-1 and TRBJ2-3, with 11 bases identical to TRBD2. V lost 7 bases, J lost 5 bases, and 11 bases stayed unmatched. Germline V gives CDR1 SQVTM, CDR2 ANQGSEA. The CDR3 extends over 15 amino acids. In DNA form, the CDR3 reads TGCAGCGCGAGGGGCCTAGCGGGGGGTCGAGATACGCAGTATTTT. Encoded protein: CSARGLAGGRDTQYF.

The rearrangement joins TRBV6-5 to TRBJ1-6; TRBD1 is a possible D gene (6 bases). Looked up from germline, CDR1 is MNHEY and CDR2 is SVGAGI. V was trimmed by 6 bases and J by 9 bases, leaving 15 bases between them. The CDR3 runs to 14 residues. In DNA, the CDR3 is TGTGCCAGCAGAACCAGACAGGTCATTTCACCCCTCCACTTT. This gives the protein CASRTRQVISPLHF.

The chain couples TRBV7-9 to TRBJ1-5, with a possible D match to TRBD1 (6 bases). CDR1 is SEHNR and CDR2 is FQNEAQ in the germline V gene (reference sequence). Trimming stripped 2 bases from V and 3 bases from J, with 8 bases between. The CDR3 consists of 14 residues. The CDR3: CASSLNRANQPQHF. DNA of the CDR3: TGTGCCAGCAGCTTAAACAGGGCCAATCAGCCCCAGCATTTT. The full variable domain, rest sourced from reference TRBV7-9 and TRBJ1-5, is DTGVSQNPRHKITKRGQNVTFRCDPISEHNRLYWYRQTLGQGPEFLTYFQNEAQLEKSRLLSDRFSAERPKGSFSTLEIQRTEQGDSAMYLCASSLNRANQPQHFGDGTRLSIL.

V and J are TRBV28 and TRBJ1-4; TRBD1 matches at 8 bases. CDR1 is MDHEN and CDR2 is SYDVKM in the germline V gene. Germline trimming cut 3 bases from V and 10 bases from J; bases unmatched to any gene: 10. There are 15 residues in the CDR3. The CDR3 sequence is CASSFWGQALGKLFF. CDR3 sequence (DNA): TGTGCCAGCAGTTTTTGGGGACAGGCGCTGGGAAAACTGTTTTTT.

The chain couples TRBV7-8 to TRBJ1-6; D not resolved. Germline V lookup: CDR1 SGHVS, CDR2 FQNEAQ. Trimming pared 0 bases from V and 9 bases from J, leaving 6 bases between. The CDR3 extends over 13 amino acids. The CDR3 spells CASSLARGSPLHF. CDR3 in DNA: TGTGCCAGCAGCTTAGCGCGAGGTTCACCCCTCCACTTT.

The chain links TRBV7-9 to TRBJ1-2; the D is unclear. The CDR3 covers 13 residues. Germline V CDR1 and CDR2: SEHNR, FQNEAQ (reference sequence). V lost 5 bases and J 6 bases, leaving 13 bases between the germline ends. This chain's CDR3 is CASSHEGRDGYTF. For the CDR3, the DNA is TGTGCCAGCAGCCATGAGGGTAGGGATGGCTACACCTTC.

This clone came up a few times. The CDR3 reads CASSIFPDQPQHF. Written as DNA, the CDR3 is TGTGCCAGTAGTATTTTCCCAGATCAGCCCCAGCATTTT. The V gene is TRBV19, the J gene TRBJ1-5; D is uncertain. Germline lookup yields CDR1 LNHDA and CDR2 SQIVND (reference sequence). CDR3 length: 13 amino acids. The V and J ends lost 3 bases and 5 bases respectively, with 8 bases between them. The variable domain in full, with the rest retrieved from reference TRBV19 and TRBJ1-5, is DGGITQSPKYLFRKEGQNVTLSCEQNLNHDAMYWYRQDPGQGLRLIYYSQIVNDFQKGDIAEGYSVSREKKESFPLTVTSAQKNPTAFYLCASSIFPDQPQHFGDGTRLSIL.

The chain employs TRBV5-6 and TRBJ1-3, with D hard to call. Trimming removed 0 bases at V and 2 bases at J, with 6 bases between. From germline, CDR1 is SGHDT and CDR2 YYEEEE. CDR3 size: 14 residues. The CDR3 nucleotides are TGTGCCAGCAGCTTGGGATGGCCTGGAAACACCATATATTTT. Translating gives CASSLGWPGNTIYF.

J is TRBJ1-5 and V is TRBV7-8; D gene unclear. Trimming pared 1 base from V and 3 bases from J, leaving 10 bases between. CDR3 size: 15 residues. The germline V gene encodes CDR1 SGHVS and CDR2 FQNEAQ. The CDR3 here is CASSLVVRNNQPQHF. Written as DNA, the CDR3 is TGTGCCAGCAGCTTAGTGGTGAGGAACAATCAGCCCCAGCATTTT.

This clone was recorded once. The rearrangement joins TRBV5-1 to TRBJ2-3, with D perhaps matching TRBD2 (6 bases). Trimming pared 4 bases from V and 0 bases from J, leaving 21 bases between. The CDR3 length is 18 residues. Germline V gives CDR1 SGHRS, CDR2 YFSETQ. CDR3 region: CASSPLQGLTTSTDTQYF. In DNA form, the CDR3 reads TGCGCCAGCAGCCCCCTTCAGGGACTTACGACTAGCACAGATACGCAGTATTTT.

The chain combines TRBV27 with TRBJ2-3, with TRBD2 identical over 11 bases. The germline CDR1 and CDR2 sequences are MNHEY and SMNVEV (reference sequence). The CDR3 is 15 amino acids. V was pared by 8 bases and J by 5 bases, with 9 bases of the junction left unmatched. The CDR3 DNA sequence: TGTGCCAGCGGCTGGGGGACTAGCGGTGGAGATACGCAGTATTTT. Amino acids: CASGWGTSGGDTQYF.

The gene calls are TRBV19 and TRBJ2-1, with D perhaps matching TRBD1 (6 bases). CDR3 length: 14 residues. The V and J ends lost 3 bases and 3 bases respectively, with 9 bases between them. The germline V gene encodes CDR1 LNHDA and CDR2 SQIVND (reference sequence). The CDR3 here is CASSMPQGYNEQFF. The CDR3 DNA sequence: TGTGCCAGTAGTATGCCACAGGGCTACAATGAGCAGTTCTTC.

This chain joins TRBV5-1 and TRBJ2-5; D is unclear. Trimming removed 2 bases from V and 0 bases from J, with 14 bases in between. Germline V gives CDR1 SGHRS, CDR2 YFSETQ. The CDR3 runs to 16 residues. CDR3 sequence (DNA): TGCGCCAGCAGCTTCTTCGAACAGCCTTACCAAGAGACCCAGTACTTC. Translation gives CASSFFEQPYQETQYF.

This clone was observed a single time. This sequence joins TRBV5-5 and TRBJ1-1; no firm D call. V dropped 4 bases and J dropped 0 bases, with 10 bases sitting between them. Germline assignment: CDR1 SGHKS and CDR2 YYEKEE (reference sequence). The CDR3 contains 14 residues. In DNA, the CDR3 is TGTGCCAGCAGCCCGAGGGCCATGAACACTGAAGCTTTCTTT. It encodes CASSPRAMNTEAFF.

This chain links TRBV6-6 with TRBJ1-6; TRBD1 aligns across 8 bases. The CDR3 has 14 amino acids. Germline V gives CDR1 MNHNY, CDR2 SVGAGI (reference sequence). V trimming: 5 bases; J trimming: 10 bases; junction bases outside the gene matches: 7. This CDR3 is CASSTPGGYSPLHF. As DNA, the CDR3 is TGTGCCAGCAGTACCCCAGGGGGCTACTCACCCCTCCACTTT.